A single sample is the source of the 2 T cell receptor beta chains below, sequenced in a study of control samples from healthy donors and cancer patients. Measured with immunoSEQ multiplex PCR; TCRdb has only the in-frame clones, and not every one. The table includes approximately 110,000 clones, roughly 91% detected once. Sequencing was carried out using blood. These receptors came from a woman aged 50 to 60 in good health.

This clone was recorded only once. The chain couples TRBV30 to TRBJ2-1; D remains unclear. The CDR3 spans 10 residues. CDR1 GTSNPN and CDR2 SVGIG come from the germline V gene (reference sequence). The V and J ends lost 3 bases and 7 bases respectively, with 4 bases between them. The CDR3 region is CAWRRNEQFF. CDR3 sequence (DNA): TGTGCCTGGAGGCGGAATGAGCAGTTCTTC.

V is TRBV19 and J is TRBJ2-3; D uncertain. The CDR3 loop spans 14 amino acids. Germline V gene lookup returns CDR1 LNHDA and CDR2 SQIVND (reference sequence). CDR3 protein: CASSTVHSTDTQYF. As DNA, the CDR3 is TGTGCTTCCTCGACTGTACATAGCACAGATACGCAGTATTTT.